This paragraph reports one T cell receptor beta chain. The sample comes from a study of blood T cell repertoires in COVID-19. CDR3 length: 14 amino acids. The V gene's germline CDR1 is SNHLY and CDR2 FYNNEI. Trimming left V 8 bases short and J 1 base short, with 14 bases between. Libraries were prepared by immunoSEQ multiplex PCR; TCRdb keeps only in-frame clonotypes and omits some of them. In the table there are around 130,000 clones, around nine tenths of which are singletons. Cohorts were assigned according to the clinical history that participants reported. This receptor was taken from a woman in her fifties or sixties who had recovered from COVID-19. This sequence joins TRBV2 and TRBJ1-2; D call uncertain. Sequenced input: PBMCs or T cells enriched from blood (not recorded which). CDR3 loop: CASWRARYNYGYTF. In DNA, the CDR3 is TGTGCCAGCTGGCGGGCACGGTATAACTATGGCTACACCTTC.